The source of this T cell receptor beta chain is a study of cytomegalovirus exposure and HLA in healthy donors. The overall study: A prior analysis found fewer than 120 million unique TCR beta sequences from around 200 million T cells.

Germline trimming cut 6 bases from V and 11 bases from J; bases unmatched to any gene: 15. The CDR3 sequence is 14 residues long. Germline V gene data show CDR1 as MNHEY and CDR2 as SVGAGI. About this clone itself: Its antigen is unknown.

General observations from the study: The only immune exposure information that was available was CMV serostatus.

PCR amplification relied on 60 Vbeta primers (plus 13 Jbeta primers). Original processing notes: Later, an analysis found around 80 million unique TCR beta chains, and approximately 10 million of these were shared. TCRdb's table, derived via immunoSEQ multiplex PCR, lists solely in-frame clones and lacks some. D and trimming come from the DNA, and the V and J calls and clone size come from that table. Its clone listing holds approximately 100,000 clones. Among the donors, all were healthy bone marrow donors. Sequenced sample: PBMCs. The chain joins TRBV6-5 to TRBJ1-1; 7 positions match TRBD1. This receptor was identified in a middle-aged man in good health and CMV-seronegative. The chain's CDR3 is CASRRQGPAFSAFF. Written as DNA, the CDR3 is TGTGCCAGCAGAAGACAGGGCCCAGCCTTTTCCGCTTTCTTT.